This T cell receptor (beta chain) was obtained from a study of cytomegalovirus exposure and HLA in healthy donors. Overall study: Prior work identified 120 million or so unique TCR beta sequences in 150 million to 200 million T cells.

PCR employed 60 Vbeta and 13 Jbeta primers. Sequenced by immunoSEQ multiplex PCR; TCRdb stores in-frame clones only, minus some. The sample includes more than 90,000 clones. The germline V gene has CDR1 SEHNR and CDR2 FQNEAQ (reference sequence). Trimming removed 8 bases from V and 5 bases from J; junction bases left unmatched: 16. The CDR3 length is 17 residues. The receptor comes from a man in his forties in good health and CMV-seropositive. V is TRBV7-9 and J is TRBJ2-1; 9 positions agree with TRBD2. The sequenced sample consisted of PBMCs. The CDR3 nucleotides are TGTGCCAGCCCCGGGGAATCCCGACTAGCGGAAAACAATGAGCAGTTCTTC. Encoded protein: CASPGESRLAENNEQFF.